The rows below give T cell receptor beta chains drawn from one sample of a study of immune heterogeneity within non-small cell lung tumors. TCRdb redid the calling of the multiplex PCR reads with MiXCR, one entry per CDR3 protein. The sample yields roughly 15,000 distinct CDR3 sequences, more than 30% seen once. The sequenced material came from lung tumor tissue. The source of these receptors is a woman aged 45-65 years with non-small cell lung cancer. Both conserved end residues are part of each CDR3. D genes are given only for firm matches. Clone sizes are given selectively: once, few, many, or a class where the clone is expanded.

TRBV10-2	NA	TRBJ2-7	many	CASSAGTALEQYF	TGCGCCAGCAGTGCCGGGACCGCTCTCGAGCAGTACTTC
TRBV19	NA	TRBJ1-2	medium-sized	CASSTGAGGNYGYTF	TGTGCCAGTAGTACAGGTGCCGGGGGTAACTATGGCTACACCTTC
TRBV3-1	NA	TRBJ1-5	many	CASSQDRLQPQHF	TGTGCCAGCAGCCAAGACAGATTACAGCCCCAGCATTTT
TRBV30	TRBD2	TRBJ2-1	few	CAWSGLAGGQHNEQFF	TGTGCCTGGAGCGGACTAGCGGGAGGGCAACACAATGAGCAGTTCTTC
TRBV12-3/TRBV12-4	TRBD1	TRBJ2-5	few	CASSLVGTGGAETQYF	TGTGCCAGCAGTTTGGTGGGGACAGGGGGCGCGGAGACCCAGTACTTC
TRBV4-1	TRBD2	TRBJ2-1	NA	CASSPDSTSGRAYNEQFF	TGCGCCAGCAGCCCAGATAGCACTAGCGGGAGGGCCTACAATGAGCAGTTCTTC
TRBV27	TRBD1	TRBJ1-2	many	CASSPQGQELWGYTF	TGTGCCAGCAGTCCACAAGGACAGGAACTCTGGGGCTACACCTTC
TRBV28	NA	TRBJ1-1	many	CASSIASKNTEAFF	TGTGCCAGCAGTATAGCGTCGAAGAACACTGAAGCTTTCTTT
TRBV10-1	NA	TRBJ2-2	many	CASSTGTSNTGELFF	TGCGCCAGCAGTACCGGGACATCGAACACCGGGGAGCTGTTTTTT
TRBV28	NA	TRBJ1-5	medium-sized	CASSIGRPSNQPQHF	TGTGCCAGCAGTATCGGACGGCCTAGCAATCAGCCCCAGCATTTT
TRBV30	NA	TRBJ2-3	medium-sized	CAWSPMGVSIDTQYF	TGTGCCTGGAGTCCTATGGGGGTTTCGATAGATACGCAGTATTTT
TRBV11-3	NA	TRBJ2-1	many	CASSLDLDGDEQFF	TGTGCCAGCAGCTTGGATTTAGACGGGGATGAGCAGTTCTTC
TRBV10-3	TRBD1	TRBJ2-3	NA	CAISESEGGDTQYF	TGTGCCATCAGTGAGTCTGAAGGGGGCGATACGCAGTATTTT
TRBV20-1	NA	TRBJ1-5	many	CSAMRTDYSNQPQHF	TGCAGTGCTATGAGGACGGATTATAGCAATCAGCCCCAGCATTTT
TRBV2	NA	TRBJ2-3	NA	CASSVRGTDTQYF	TGTGCCAGCAGTGTGCGCGGCACAGATACGCAGTATTTT
TRBV29-1	NA	TRBJ2-7	many	CSVEDSYEQYF	TGCAGCGTTGAGGACAGCTACGAGCAGTACTTC
TRBV28	NA	TRBJ2-7	NA	CASRPGSTYEQYF	TGTGCCAGCAGACCCGGGTCCACCTACGAGCAGTACTTC
TRBV27	NA	TRBJ2-3	few	CASTAISVIRTDTQYF	TGTGCCAGCACTGCGATTAGCGTCATTCGCACAGATACGCAGTATTTT
TRBV12-3/TRBV12-4	NA	TRBJ1-5	medium-sized	CASSTDIISNQPQHF	TGTGCCAGCAGTACCGACATAATTAGCAATCAGCCCCAGCATTTT
TRBV2	NA	TRBJ1-4	NA	CASNERVTNEKLFF	TGTGCCAGCAACGAGAGGGTAACTAATGAAAAACTGTTTTTT
TRBV7-6	TRBD1	TRBJ2-1	few	CASSLPITGDNEQFF	TGTGCCAGCAGCTTACCGATCACAGGGGATAATGAGCAGTTCTTC
TRBV20-1	TRBD2	TRBJ2-7	many	CSARAASGSYEQYF	TGCAGTGCTAGAGCGGCTAGCGGCTCCTACGAGCAGTACTTC
TRBV3-1	NA	TRBJ2-1	many	CASISRFNNEQFF	TGTGCCAGCATAAGCCGATTTAACAATGAGCAGTTCTTC
TRBV10-3	TRBD2	TRBJ2-7	NA	CAISEGTRGTYEQYF	TGTGCCATCAGTGAGGGGACTAGAGGAACCTACGAGCAGTACTTC
TRBV20-1	NA	TRBJ1-1	NA	CSATDGLNTEAFF	TGCAGTGCTACGGACGGATTGAACACTGAAGCTTTCTTT
TRBV7-6	NA	TRBJ2-5	many	CASSLATQETQYF	TGTGCCAGCAGCTTAGCGACCCAAGAGACCCAGTACTTC
TRBV19	TRBD1	TRBJ2-7	NA	CVERDRATYEQYF	TGTGTTGAAAGGGACAGGGCAACGTACGAGCAGTACTTC
TRBV5-5	TRBD1	TRBJ2-7	NA	CASSWTGGGEQYF	TGTGCCAGCAGCTGGACAGGGGGAGGCGAGCAGTACTTC
TRBV20-1	NA	TRBJ2-7	medium-sized	CSARGDLYEQYF	TGCAGTGCTAGAGGGGACCTCTACGAGCAGTACTTC
TRBV7-9	NA	TRBJ2-3	NA	CASSLDSRPSTDTQYF	TGTGCCAGCAGCTTAGACTCACGACCTAGCACAGATACGCAGTATTTT
TRBV12-3/TRBV12-4	TRBD2	TRBJ2-2	medium-sized	CASSPYKGTTPNTGELFF	TGTGCCAGCAGTCCGTATAAGGGGACTACCCCGAACACCGGGGAGCTGTTTTTT
TRBV6-2/TRBV6-3	TRBD1	TRBJ1-2	NA	CASRRQGSYYGYTF	TGTGCCAGCAGACGACAGGGATCTTATTATGGCTACACCTTC
TRBV20-1	NA	TRBJ2-7	medium-sized	CSAPAGTPFYEQYF	TGCAGTGCCCCAGCCGGGACCCCTTTCTACGAGCAGTACTTC
TRBV7-9	NA	TRBJ2-7	many	CASSQQLWGPGEQYF	TGTGCCAGCAGCCAACAACTCTGGGGTCCGGGCGAGCAGTACTTC
TRBV2	TRBD1	TRBJ2-2	few	CASSGFHRGSTGELFF	TGTGCCAGCAGTGGATTCCACAGGGGCAGCACCGGGGAGCTGTTTTTT
TRBV5-5	NA	TRBJ1-4	NA	CASSLAGRVGREKLFF	TGTGCCAGCAGCTTGGCAGGCAGGGTTGGGCGAGAAAAACTGTTTTTT
TRBV27	TRBD2	TRBJ2-3	few	CASGLAGVADTQYF	TGTGCCAGCGGGCTAGCGGGAGTTGCAGATACGCAGTATTTT
TRBV11-2	NA	TRBJ2-7	medium-sized	CASSLSWVEQYF	TGTGCCAGCAGCTTAAGCTGGGTAGAGCAGTACTTC
TRBV7-6	NA	TRBJ2-2	NA	CASSWDTGTGELFF	TGTGCCAGCAGCTGGGACACAGGGACCGGGGAGCTGTTTTTT
TRBV5-6	NA	TRBJ1-1	few	CAISLGVWGANTEAFF	TGTGCCATCAGCTTGGGGGTCTGGGGGGCTAACACTGAAGCTTTCTTT
TRBV12-3/TRBV12-4	NA	TRBJ2-1	many	CASSSPFSYNEQFF	TGTGCCAGCAGTTCCCCTTTCTCCTACAATGAGCAGTTCTTC
TRBV10-3	TRBD2	TRBJ2-3	NA	CAISGLAGAGSTDTQYF	TGTGCCATCAGCGGGCTAGCGGGGGCCGGTAGCACAGATACGCAGTATTTT
TRBV20-1	NA	TRBJ1-5	NA	CSANKVPQGNQPQHF	TGCAGTGCTAACAAGGTCCCTCAAGGCAATCAGCCCCAGCATTTT
TRBV24-1	NA	TRBJ2-3	medium-sized	CATSFAGALGTQYF	TGTGCCACCAGTTTCGCAGGGGCATTAGGAACCCAGTATTTT
TRBV27	NA	TRBJ2-2	NA	CASSPGLRTGELFF	TGTGCCAGCAGTCCGGGACTCCGAACCGGGGAGCTGTTTTTT
TRBV29-1	TRBD1	TRBJ2-7	NA	CRVEGRDREIF	TGCAGAGTTGAAGGGAGGGACAGGGAGATCTTC
TRBV30	NA	TRBJ2-6	NA	CAWSVRGTFSHSWGANVLTF	TGTGCCTGGAGTGTACGAGGAACCTTCTCCCATTCATGGGGGGCCAACGTCCTGACTTTC
TRBV5-1	TRBD2	TRBJ2-3	NA	CASSVGTSGETDTQYF	TGCGCCAGCAGCGTCGGTACTAGCGGGGAGACAGATACGCAGTATTTT
TRBV5-1	TRBD1	TRBJ1-1	many	CASSPTNPGQGAEAFF	TGCGCCAGCAGCCCGACTAACCCGGGACAGGGCGCTGAAGCTTTCTTT
TRBV30	TRBD2	TRBJ2-1	NA	CARGTRRNEQFF	TGTGCCCGTGGGACTAGGAGGAATGAGCAGTTCTTC
TRBV2	TRBD1	TRBJ2-1	many	CASIPPGTGGNEQFF	TGTGCCAGCATCCCACCCGGGACAGGGGGGAATGAGCAGTTCTTC
TRBV11-2	NA	TRBJ1-6	medium-sized	CASSLGLTGGGSPLHF	TGTGCCAGCAGCTTAGGTCTGACAGGAGGCGGTTCACCCCTCCACTTT
TRBV2	NA	TRBJ1-5	many	CASSEEGLNQPQHF	TGTGCCAGCAGTGAGGAAGGGCTTAATCAGCCCCAGCATTTT
TRBV20-1	TRBD1	TRBJ1-6	NA	CSAVAGTGDSPLHF	TGCAGTGCGGTCGCCGGGACAGGGGATTCACCCCTCCACTTT
TRBV20-1	TRBD2	TRBJ2-7	medium-sized	CSAKGLTPYEQYF	TGCAGTGCCAAGGGACTAACTCCCTACGAGCAGTACTTC